These T cell receptor beta chains were read from a single sample in a study of CD8+ T cells in alopecia areata. Measured with immunoSEQ multiplex PCR; TCRdb has only the in-frame clones, and not every one. The profile covers 100,000 to 140,000 clones, with over 80% appearing a single time and less than 30% taken by the ten largest. This sample comprised CD8+ T cells sorted from blood, obtained at week 24, from a patient treated with tofacitinib. The receptors derive from a human donor with alopecia areata. The CDR3 runs from the conserved cysteine through the conserved F or W. D genes are given only for firm matches. Clone size, where shown, is once, few, many, or a class for clones that have expanded.

>TRBV29-1|NA|TRBD1|TRBJ1-2
TGCAGCGTTGCAGGGGGCGATGGCTACACCTTC
CSVAGGDGYTF
>TRBV7-6|NA|NA|TRBJ2-7
TGTGCCAGCAGCTTAGTTCCACTCACCTACGAGCAGTACTTC
CASSLVPLTYEQYF
>TRBV4-2|NA|NA|TRBJ2-3
TGTGCCAGCAGCCATCCCTTGGTCACACGGGGTACAGATACGCAGTATTTT
CASSHPLVTRGTDTQYF
>TRBV30|NA|NA|TRBJ2-2
TGTGCCTGGAAGTGGAGCGACACTGATTCCACCGGGGAGCTGTTTTTT
CAWKWSDTDSTGELFF
>TRBV27|NA|TRBD1|TRBJ2-7
TGTGCCAGTCGCTCCCCCGACAGGGGGAAAGGGTACGAGCAGTACTTC
CASRSPDRGKGYEQYF
>TRBV6-4|NA|TRBD2|TRBJ2-3
TGTGCCGCCAGTCCCAGCGGGGGCACAGATACGCAGTATTTT
CAASPSGGTDTQYF
>TRBV19|NA|NA|TRBJ2-2
TGTGCCAGTAGTTTTGGACAGGGGGAGCTGTTTTTT
CASSFGQGELFF
>TRBV15|NA|NA|TRBJ2-4
TGTGCCACCAGCAGAGCGTCTCGGGGCACCAAAAACATTCAGTACTTC
CATSRASRGTKNIQYF
>TRBV4-1|NA|NA|TRBJ2-7
TGCGCCAGCAGCCAGGATCCCGAAGGGGGAAGCTCCTACGAGCAGTACTTC
CASSQDPEGGSSYEQYF
>TRBV11-2|NA|TRBD2|TRBJ2-5
TGTGCCAGCAGCCGCAGACTAGCGGGGGGGCCAGAGACCCAGTACTTC
CASSRRLAGGPETQYF
>TRBV4-2|few|NA|TRBJ2-7
TGTGCCAGCAGCCAAGAGAGTCAGGGGAGCTCCTACGAGCAGTACTTC
CASSQESQGSSYEQYF
>TRBV7-9|few|TRBD2|TRBJ2-7
TGTGCCAGCAGCCCGGAGAATTCGGCGGGGGGGCCTTACGAGCAGTACTTC
CASSPENSAGGPYEQYF
>TRBV15|NA|TRBD1|TRBJ1-6
TGTGCCACCAGCAGGGACAGGGAGTATTCACCCCTCCACTTT
CATSRDREYSPLHF
>TRBV7-9|NA|TRBD2|TRBJ2-3
TGTGCCAGCAGCTTAGAAGCTAGAGGAGCGGGGGGGTCGGATACGCAGTATTTT
CASSLEARGAGGSDTQYF
>TRBV13|few|NA|TRBJ2-7
TGTGCCAGCAGCTTGGGTTACGAGCAGTACTTC
CASSLGYEQYF
>TRBV4-1|NA|NA|TRBJ2-3
TGCGCCAGCAGCCAAGAGGTGGGGGCCGAGACAGATACGCAGTATTTT
CASSQEVGAETDTQYF